Listed here are 17 T cell receptor beta chains from one sample, sequenced in a study of CD8+ T cells in alopecia areata. Noted treatment: oral pan-JAK inhibitor, 5-10 mg twice daily. RNA extraction was followed by reverse transcription into cDNA, which acted as the sequencing template. Some clones are missing from TCRdb's copy, which holds only in-frame ones; the method was immunoSEQ multiplex PCR. The repertoire includes about 140,000 clones, about 85% of them detected once, and less than 15% sits in the top ten. Sequenced material: CD8+ T cells sorted from blood, taken at week 4, from a patient treated with tofacitinib. Receptor source: a human donor with alopecia areata.

This clone is a singleton in its sample. The chain is built from TRBV5-6 and TRBJ1-1, with TRBD1 identical over 8 bases. The CDR3 has 13 amino acids. J was trimmed by 11 bases and V by 0 bases; bases with no gene match: 6. The germline V gene has CDR1 SGHDT and CDR2 YYEEEE. Written as DNA, the CDR3 is TGTGCCAGCAGCTTGGGCAGGGGGCTTGTCGCTTTCTTT. It encodes CASSLGRGLVAFF.

This chain links TRBV27 with TRBJ1-1; possibly TRBD1 for D (6 bases). CDR1 and CDR2 (germline): MNHEY, SMNVEV (reference sequence). Trimming shortened V by 5 bases and J by 6 bases, and 22 bases separated the two germline ends. CDR3 length: 16 residues. CDR3 amino acids: CASSPGYRVIWPEAFF. The DNA for the CDR3 is TGTGCCAGCAGTCCCGGTTACAGGGTGATTTGGCCTGAAGCTTTCTTT.

This clone showed up just once. The chain joins TRBV9 to TRBJ2-3, with D possibly matching TRBD2 (6 bases). The V end lost 2 bases, the J end lost 6 bases, and 13 bases lay between the germline ends. Germline-derived CDR1 and CDR2 are SGDLS and YYNGEE. The CDR3 has 14 residues. The CDR3 loop is CASSVAGPRDTQYF. CDR3 nucleotides: TGTGCCAGCAGCGTGGCGGGGCCCCGGGATACGCAGTATTTT.

This clone was found once. CDR3 nucleotides: TGTGCCAGCAGCTTAGGGCCGGCACGGAACACTGAAGCTTTCTTT. This codes for CASSLGPARNTEAFF. The chain joins TRBV7-9 to TRBJ1-1; D gene ambiguous. Germline assignment: CDR1 SEHNR and CDR2 FQNEAQ (reference sequence). V dropped 1 base and J dropped 1 base, with 10 bases sitting between them. This CDR3 is built from 15 residues.

V and J are TRBV5-4 and TRBJ2-1; D is perhaps TRBD1 or TRBD2 (5 bases each). Trimming left V 5 bases short and J 10 bases short, with 10 bases between. The CDR3 totals 11 residues. The germline CDR1 and CDR2 sequences are SGHNT and YYREEE (reference sequence). CDR3 in amino acids: CASSSGTEQFF. The CDR3 DNA is TGTGCCAGCAGTTCTGGGACGGAGCAGTTCTTC.

As for this clone: The junction departs from germline at one end; a sequencing error may be responsible. The chain combines TRBV4-2 with TRBJ2-7; D is possibly TRBD1 (5 bases). Per germline, CDR1 LGHNA and CDR2 YNFKEQ. This CDR3 has 14 amino acids. Written as DNA, the CDR3 is TGTGCCAACAGCCAAGGTCAGGGATCCTACGAGCAGTACTTC. It yields the protein CANSQGQGSYEQYF.

V usage is TRBV11-2 and J usage is TRBJ2-7; the D gene is possibly TRBD2 (7 bases). CDR1 is SGHAT and CDR2 is FQNNGV in the germline V gene. Between the trimmed V and J ends, which lost 4 bases and 0 bases, there was a span of 16 bases. This CDR3 is 16 amino acids long. DNA for the CDR3: TGTGCCAGCAGCTCCTTAGCGGCGGGGGCCTCCTACGAGCAGTACTTC. Amino acids: CASSSLAAGASYEQYF.

The chain is built from TRBV7-9 and TRBJ2-3; D unresolved. The CDR3 length is 16 residues. Trimming took off 3 bases at V and 0 bases at J, with 13 bases between the two ends. From germline, CDR1 is SEHNR and CDR2 FQNEAQ (reference sequence). The CDR3, as DNA: TGTGCCAGCAGCTTTGAGTTATTCTCTAGCACAGATACGCAGTATTTT. It codes for CASSFELFSSTDTQYF.

The gene calls are TRBV2 and TRBJ2-7; 8 positions match TRBD1. CDR1 is SNHLY and CDR2 is FYNNEI in the germline V gene. The CDR3 is made up of 17 amino acids. The V and J ends lost 6 bases and 0 bases, in that order; junction bases with no gene match: 13. CDR3 sequence (DNA): TGTGCCAGCAGCGAACAGCCGGGACAGGTTGCCTCCTACGAGCAGTACTTC. Translation gives CASSEQPGQVASYEQYF.

This chain links TRBV7-9 with TRBJ2-3; a weak D match, TRBD1 (5 bases). The length of the CDR3 is 13 residues. V was shortened by 5 bases and J by 9 bases, with 15 bases between the two germline ends. Germline assignment: CDR1 SEHNR and CDR2 FQNEAQ (reference sequence). The DNA of the CDR3 is TGTGCCAGCAGCCCGAAACAGGCCCCGACGCAGTATTTT. This codes for CASSPKQAPTQYF.

This chain uses TRBV23-1 with TRBJ2-3; D gene uncertain. TRBV23-1 is placed among ORFs of uncertain function. V lost 4 bases and J lost 5, with 22 bases in between. The CDR3 extends over 17 amino acids. The CDR3 loop is CASSLIIPDQPIDTQYF. DNA for the CDR3: TGCGCCAGCAGTCTAATCATTCCGGACCAACCTATAGATACGCAGTATTTT.

This chain links TRBV4-1 with TRBJ2-7; weak D call: TRBD2 (6 bases). The V and J ends lost 3 bases and 3 bases respectively, with 18 bases between them. Germline V CDR1 and CDR2: MGHRA, YSYEKL. The CDR3 is made up of 16 amino acids. The chain's CDR3 is CASSHEDGPGVYEQYF. In nucleotides, the CDR3 is TGCGCCAGCAGCCACGAGGACGGGCCGGGGGTCTACGAGCAGTACTTC.

This chain uses TRBV10-3 with TRBJ2-1; 10 nucleotides agree with TRBD2. CDR1 ENHRY and CDR2 SYGVKD come from the germline V gene. V shed 7 bases, J shed 7 bases, and the junction held 7 bases outside the gene matches. The length of the CDR3 is 14 residues. The CDR3 nucleotides read TGTGCCATCACGGTAGCGGGAGGTGGAAATGAGCAGTTCTTC. Translated: CAITVAGGGNEQFF.

This clone has a single count. V is TRBV9 and J is TRBJ2-7; D is uncertain. The V gene's germline CDR1 is SGDLS and CDR2 YYNGEE. The CDR3 is 12 amino acids. Trimming pared 0 bases from V and 2 bases from J, leaving 3 bases between. The CDR3 sequence: CASSVAPYEQYF. CDR3 sequence (DNA): TGTGCCAGCAGCGTAGCCCCCTACGAGCAGTACTTC.

CDR3 DNA: TGTGCCTGGAGTGTACACAGGACAGGGGGCGACGAGCAGTACTTC. Its translation is CAWSVHRTGGDEQYF. This chain joins TRBV30 and TRBJ2-7, with 11 positions matching TRBD1. This CDR3 region has 15 residues. Germline lookup yields CDR1 GTSNPN and CDR2 SVGIG (reference sequence). V trimming: 0 bases; J trimming: 5 bases; junction bases outside the gene matches: 6.

This chain connects TRBV7-6 to TRBJ2-1, with 7 bases aligning to TRBD1. CDR1 is SGHVS and CDR2 is FNYEAQ in the germline V gene. V was clipped by 5 bases and J by 4 bases; unmatched bases: 8. CDR3 size: 15 residues. CDR3 nucleotide sequence: TGTGCCAGCAGCCCCTACAGGGGTTCTTACAATGAGCAGTTCTTC. Translating gives CASSPYRGSYNEQFF.

This chain connects TRBV6-5 to TRBJ1-2; D may be TRBD1 (6 bases). There are 15 residues in the CDR3. V gave up 4 bases and J gave up 6 bases, with 18 bases separating them. The germline V gene has CDR1 MNHEY and CDR2 SVGAGI. The CDR3 DNA reads TGTGCCAGCAGTTCGGGGAACAGGGAAGCGGATGGCTACACCTTC. Translation gives CASSSGNREADGYTF.